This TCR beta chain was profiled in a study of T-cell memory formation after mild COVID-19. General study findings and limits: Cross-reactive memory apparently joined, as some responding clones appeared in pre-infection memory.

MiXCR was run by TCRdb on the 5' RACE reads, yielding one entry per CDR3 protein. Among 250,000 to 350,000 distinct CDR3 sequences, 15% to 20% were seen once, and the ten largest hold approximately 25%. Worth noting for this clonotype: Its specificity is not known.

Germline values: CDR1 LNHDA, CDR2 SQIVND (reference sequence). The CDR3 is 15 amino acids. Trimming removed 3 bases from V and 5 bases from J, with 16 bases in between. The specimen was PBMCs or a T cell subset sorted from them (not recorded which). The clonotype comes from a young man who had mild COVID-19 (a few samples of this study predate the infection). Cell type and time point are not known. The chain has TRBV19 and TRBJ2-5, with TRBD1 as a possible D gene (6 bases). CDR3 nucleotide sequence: TGTGCCAGTAGTATGTGGGACAACCTCCGTGAGACCCAGTACTTC. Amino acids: CASSMWDNLRETQYF.